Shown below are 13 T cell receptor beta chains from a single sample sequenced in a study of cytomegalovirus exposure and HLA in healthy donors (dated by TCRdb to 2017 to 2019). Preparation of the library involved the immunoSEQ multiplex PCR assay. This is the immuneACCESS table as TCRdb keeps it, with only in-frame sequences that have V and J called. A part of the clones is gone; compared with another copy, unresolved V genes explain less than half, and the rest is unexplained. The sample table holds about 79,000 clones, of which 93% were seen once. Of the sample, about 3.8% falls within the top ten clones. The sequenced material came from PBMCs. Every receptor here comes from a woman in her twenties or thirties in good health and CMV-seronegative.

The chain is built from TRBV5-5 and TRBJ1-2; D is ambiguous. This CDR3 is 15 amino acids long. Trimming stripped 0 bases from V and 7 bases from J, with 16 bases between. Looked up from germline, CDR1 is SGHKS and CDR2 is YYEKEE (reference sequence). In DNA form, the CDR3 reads TGTGCCAGCAGCTTGGCCTTCAGCCCTAGTGGTGGCTACACCTTC. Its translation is CASSLAFSPSGGYTF.

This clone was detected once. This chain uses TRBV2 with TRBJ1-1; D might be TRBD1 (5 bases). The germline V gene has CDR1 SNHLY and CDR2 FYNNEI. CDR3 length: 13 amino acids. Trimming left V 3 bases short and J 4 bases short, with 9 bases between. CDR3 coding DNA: TGTGCCAGCAGTGAGAGACAGAGCACTGAAGCTTTCTTT. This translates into CASSERQSTEAFF.

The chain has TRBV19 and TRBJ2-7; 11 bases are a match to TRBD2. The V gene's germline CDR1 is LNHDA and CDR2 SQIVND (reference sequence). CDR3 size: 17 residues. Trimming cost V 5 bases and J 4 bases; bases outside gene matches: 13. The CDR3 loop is CASSESSGRTGLYEQYF. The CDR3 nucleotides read TGTGCCAGTAGTGAATCTAGCGGGAGGACCGGCTTATACGAGCAGTACTTC.

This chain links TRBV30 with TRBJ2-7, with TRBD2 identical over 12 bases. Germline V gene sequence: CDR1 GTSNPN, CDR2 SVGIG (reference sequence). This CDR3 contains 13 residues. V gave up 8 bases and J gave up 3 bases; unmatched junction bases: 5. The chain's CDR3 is CAVRTSGNYEQYF. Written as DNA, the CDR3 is TGTGCCGTCAGGACTAGCGGGAACTACGAGCAGTACTTC.

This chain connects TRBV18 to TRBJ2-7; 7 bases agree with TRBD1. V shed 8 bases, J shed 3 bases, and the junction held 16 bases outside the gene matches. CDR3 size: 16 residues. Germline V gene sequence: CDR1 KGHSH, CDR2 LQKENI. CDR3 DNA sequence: TGTGCCAGCAGCCCCCCGAGAGGGACAGTACTCTACGAGCAGTACTTC. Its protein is CASSPPRGTVLYEQYF.

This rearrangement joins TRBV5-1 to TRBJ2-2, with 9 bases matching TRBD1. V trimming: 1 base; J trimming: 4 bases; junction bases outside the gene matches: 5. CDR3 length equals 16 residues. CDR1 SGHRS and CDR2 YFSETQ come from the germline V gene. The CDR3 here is CASSLTGGASTGELFF. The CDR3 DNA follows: TGCGCCAGCAGCTTGACAGGGGGCGCGAGCACCGGGGAGCTGTTTTTT. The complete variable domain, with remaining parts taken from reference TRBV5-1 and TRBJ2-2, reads KAGVTQTPRYLIKTRGQQVTLSCSPISGHRSVSWYQQTPGQGLQFLFEYFSETQRNKGNFPGRFSGRQFSNSRSEMNVSTLELGDSALYLCASSLTGGASTGELFFGEGSRLTVL.

CDR3 residues: CASSPVAGASLLYEQYF. CDR3 DNA sequence: TGTGCCAGCTCACCTGTAGCGGGGGCCTCTCTTCTCTACGAGCAGTACTTC. The rearrangement joins TRBV18 to TRBJ2-7; 9 bases match TRBD2. The CDR3 loop spans 17 amino acids. V shed 3 bases, J shed 3 bases, and the junction held 12 bases outside the gene matches. Germline CDR1 KGHSH, CDR2 LQKENI.

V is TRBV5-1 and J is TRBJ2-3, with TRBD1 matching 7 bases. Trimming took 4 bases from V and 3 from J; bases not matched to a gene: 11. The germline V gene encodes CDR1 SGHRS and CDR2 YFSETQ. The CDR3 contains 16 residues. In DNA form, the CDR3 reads TGCGCCAGCAGCCACTCCCCGACAGGGAAGACAGATACGCAGTATTTT. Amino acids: CASSHSPTGKTDTQYF. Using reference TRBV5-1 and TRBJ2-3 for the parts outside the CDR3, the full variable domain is KAGVTQTPRYLIKTRGQQVTLSCSPISGHRSVSWYQQTPGQGLQFLFEYFSETQRNKGNFPGRFSGRQFSNSRSEMNVSTLELGDSALYLCASSHSPTGKTDTQYFGPGTRLTVL.

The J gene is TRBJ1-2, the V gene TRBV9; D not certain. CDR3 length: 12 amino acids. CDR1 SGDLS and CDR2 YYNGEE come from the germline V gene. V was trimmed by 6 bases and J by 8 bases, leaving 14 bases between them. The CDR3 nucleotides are TGTGCCAGCAAGATGGAGGGTCAGGGCTACACCTTC. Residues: CASKMEGQGYTF.

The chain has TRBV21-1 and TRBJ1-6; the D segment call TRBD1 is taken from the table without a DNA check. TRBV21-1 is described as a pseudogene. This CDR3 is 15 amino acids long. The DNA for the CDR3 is TGTGCCAGCAGCAAATGGGACAGGGGGTTTTCACCCCTCCACTTT. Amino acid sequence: CASSKWDRGFSPLHF.

Here the CDR3 reads CASSGRTGDNSPLHF. CDR3 nucleotides: TGCGCCAGCAGCGGAAGGACAGGGGATAATTCACCCCTCCACTTT. V is TRBV5-1 and J is TRBJ1-6; 9 nucleotides match TRBD1. Germline CDR1 SGHRS, CDR2 YFSETQ. Trimming removed 4 bases from V and 5 bases from J; junction bases left unmatched: 4. CDR3 length: 15 amino acids.

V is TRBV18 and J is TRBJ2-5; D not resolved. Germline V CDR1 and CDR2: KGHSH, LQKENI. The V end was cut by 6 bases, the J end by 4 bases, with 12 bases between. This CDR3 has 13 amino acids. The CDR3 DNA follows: TGTGCCAGCTCCCTAACTGCTCCAGAGACCCAGTACTTC. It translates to CASSLTAPETQYF. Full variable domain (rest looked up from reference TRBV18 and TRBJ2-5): NAGVMQNPRHLVRRRGQEARLRCSPMKGHSHVYWYRQLPEEGLKFMVYLQKENIIDESGMPKERFSAEFPKEGPSILRIQQVVRGDSAAYFCASSLTAPETQYFGPGTRLLVL.

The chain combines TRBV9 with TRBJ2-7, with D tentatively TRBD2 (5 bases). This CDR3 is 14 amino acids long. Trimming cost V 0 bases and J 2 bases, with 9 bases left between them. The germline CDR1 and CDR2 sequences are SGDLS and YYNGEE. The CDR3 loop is CASSVGGDTYEQYF. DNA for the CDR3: TGTGCCAGCAGCGTAGGGGGAGACACCTACGAGCAGTACTTC.